Listed below are T cell receptor beta chains from one sample, sequenced in a study of T cells in Graves' hyperthyroidism and ophthalmopathy. TCRdb analysed the multiplex PCR reads with MiXCR anew, one entry per CDR3 protein. The data contain about 640,000 distinct CDR3 sequences, less than 25% of them singletons. Material for sequencing was blood. The source of these receptors is a man aged 25-40 years with Graves' ophthalmopathy. Both conserved end residues are part of each CDR3. Fields, in order: CDR3 protein, CDR3 DNA, D gene, J gene, V gene, clone size. A D gene is named only where the DNA matches it firmly. Rows give clone size only sometimes, using once, few, many, or a class for an expanded clone.

CDR3 protein: CASGLRGTSGDNEQFF; CDR3 DNA: TGTGCCAGCGGCCTCAGGGGGACTAGCGGAGACAATGAGCAGTTCTTC; D gene: TRBD2; J gene: TRBJ2-1; V gene: TRBV27; clone size: few
CDR3 protein: CATFQQATDTQYF; CDR3 DNA: TGTGCCACATTCCAACAGGCCACAGATACGCAGTATTTT; D gene: .; J gene: TRBJ2-3; V gene: TRBV28; clone size: many
CDR3 protein: CASSQQGMEKLFF; CDR3 DNA: TGTGCCAGCAGTCAGCAGGGTATGGAAAAACTGTTTTTT; D gene: .; J gene: TRBJ1-4; V gene: TRBV28; clone size: once
CDR3 protein: CAWTRVGPETQYF; CDR3 DNA: TGTGCCTGGACGCGGGTCGGCCCTGAGACCCAGTACTTC; D gene: .; J gene: TRBJ2-5; V gene: TRBV30; clone size: .
CDR3 protein: CASSQETGLGNTIYF; CDR3 DNA: TGTGCCAGCAGCCAAGAAACGGGGCTTGGAAACACCATATATTTT; D gene: .; J gene: TRBJ1-3; V gene: TRBV3-1; clone size: few
CDR3 protein: CASSEYRGEAFF; CDR3 DNA: TGTGCCAGCAGCGAATACAGGGGTGAAGCTTTCTTT; D gene: TRBD1; J gene: TRBJ1-1; V gene: TRBV3-1; clone size: many
CDR3 protein: CASSLGQGLRVYGYTF; CDR3 DNA: TGTGCCAGCAGCTTGGGACAGGGGCTTCGGGTCTATGGCTACACCTTC; D gene: TRBD1; J gene: TRBJ1-2; V gene: TRBV5-6; clone size: .
CDR3 protein: CASGDGTSMNTEAFF; CDR3 DNA: TGTGCCAGTGGGGACGGGACAAGCATGAACACTGAAGCTTTCTTT; D gene: .; J gene: TRBJ1-1; V gene: TRBV19; clone size: .
CDR3 protein: CVWEQNNYGYTF; CDR3 DNA: TGTGTCTGGGAACAGAACAACTATGGCTACACCTTC; D gene: .; J gene: TRBJ1-2; V gene: TRBV30; clone size: .
CDR3 protein: CASSFGTGFEQYF; CDR3 DNA: TGTGCCAGCAGTTTCGGGACAGGGTTCGAGCAGTACTTC; D gene: TRBD1; J gene: TRBJ2-7; V gene: TRBV27; clone size: many
CDR3 protein: CAWIPGASSYNEQFF; CDR3 DNA: TGTGCCTGGATACCGGGGGCTAGCTCCTACAATGAGCAGTTCTTC; D gene: .; J gene: TRBJ2-1; V gene: TRBV30; clone size: .
CDR3 protein: CASRRGGSANTGELFF; CDR3 DNA: TGCGCCAGCCGTCGGGGCGGGAGCGCGAACACCGGGGAGCTGTTTTTT; D gene: TRBD2; J gene: TRBJ2-2; V gene: TRBV10-2; clone size: few
CDR3 protein: CASSRRGDDYEQYF; CDR3 DNA: TGCGCCAGCAGCCGGAGGGGGGACGACTACGAGCAGTACTTC; D gene: .; J gene: TRBJ2-7; V gene: TRBV5-1; clone size: many
CDR3 protein: CASSERFGGNGYTF; CDR3 DNA: TGTGCCAGCAGTGAAAGATTTGGGGGCAATGGCTACACCTTC; D gene: .; J gene: TRBJ1-2; V gene: TRBV2; clone size: .
CDR3 protein: CASSTGAFEKLFF; CDR3 DNA: TGTGCCAGCAGTACGGGGGCCTTTGAAAAACTGTTTTTT; D gene: .; J gene: TRBJ1-4; V gene: TRBV28; clone size: .
CDR3 protein: CAWSELAGPYEQYF; CDR3 DNA: TGTGCCTGGAGTGAGCTAGCGGGTCCCTACGAGCAGTACTTC; D gene: TRBD2; J gene: TRBJ2-7; V gene: TRBV30; clone size: .
CDR3 protein: CASSISDSGGEFF; CDR3 DNA: TGTGCCAGTAGTATCTCCGACAGCGGAGGGGAGTTCTTC; D gene: .; J gene: TRBJ2-1; V gene: TRBV19; clone size: .
CDR3 protein: CASSFTGGFNQPQHF; CDR3 DNA: TGTGCCAGCAGTTTTACAGGGGGATTCAATCAGCCCCAGCATTTT; D gene: TRBD1; J gene: TRBJ1-5; V gene: TRBV28; clone size: many
CDR3 protein: CASAKQGSNYGYTF; CDR3 DNA: TGTGCCAGCGCTAAACAGGGGTCGAACTATGGCTACACCTTC; D gene: TRBD1; J gene: TRBJ1-2; V gene: TRBV27; clone size: .
CDR3 protein: CASSRGQGSTEAFF; CDR3 DNA: TGTGCCAGTAGTCGAGGCCAGGGGAGTACTGAAGCTTTCTTT; D gene: .; J gene: TRBJ1-1; V gene: TRBV19; clone size: .
CDR3 protein: CASSSGSLAGFTDTQYF; CDR3 DNA: TGTGCCAGCAGTTCTGGGTCACTAGCGGGATTCACAGATACGCAGTATTTT; D gene: TRBD2; J gene: TRBJ2-3; V gene: TRBV28; clone size: many
CDR3 protein: CASSETSGRGTQYF; CDR3 DNA: TGTGCCAGCAGCGAAACTAGCGGTCGGGGGACCCAGTACTTC; D gene: TRBD2; J gene: TRBJ2-5; V gene: TRBV7-3; clone size: .
CDR3 protein: CASSLPVGEKLFF; CDR3 DNA: TGTGCCAGCAGTCTCCCGGTAGGGGAAAAACTGTTTTTT; D gene: .; J gene: TRBJ1-4; V gene: TRBV12-3/TRBV12-4; clone size: many
CDR3 protein: CASSESRRGGIETQYF; CDR3 DNA: TGCGCCAGCAGTGAGTCGAGAAGGGGGGGCATTGAGACCCAGTACTTC; D gene: .; J gene: TRBJ2-5; V gene: TRBV10-2; clone size: many
CDR3 protein: CASSQGLDTGELFF; CDR3 DNA: TGTGCCAGCAGCCAAGGCTTGGACACCGGGGAGCTGTTTTTT; D gene: .; J gene: TRBJ2-2; V gene: TRBV3-1; clone size: .
CDR3 protein: CASSLNWNQPQHF; CDR3 DNA: TGTGCCAGCAGCTTAAATTGGAATCAGCCCCAGCATTTT; D gene: .; J gene: TRBJ1-5; V gene: TRBV7-9; clone size: many
CDR3 protein: CASSLGTGGSNEQFF; CDR3 DNA: TGTGCCAGCAGCTTAGGAACCGGTGGGAGCAATGAGCAGTTCTTC; D gene: .; J gene: TRBJ2-1; V gene: TRBV13; clone size: few
CDR3 protein: CASSPAGIGELFF; CDR3 DNA: TGTGCCAGCAGCCCAGCGGGTATCGGGGAGCTGTTTTTT; D gene: .; J gene: TRBJ2-2; V gene: TRBV9; clone size: few
CDR3 protein: CASSLGVPRPDSPLHF; CDR3 DNA: TGTGCCAGCAGCTTGGGGGTGCCGCGGCCGGATTCACCCCTCCACTTT; D gene: .; J gene: TRBJ1-6; V gene: TRBV7-6; clone size: .
CDR3 protein: CASSLLFSSYNEQFF; CDR3 DNA: TGTGCCAGCAGCTTGTTGTTTAGCTCCTACAATGAGCAGTTCTTC; D gene: .; J gene: TRBJ2-1; V gene: TRBV11-2; clone size: many
CDR3 protein: CASSQGTREKLFF; CDR3 DNA: TGCGCCAGCAGCCAGGGAACGCGTGAAAAACTGTTTTTT; D gene: .; J gene: TRBJ1-4; V gene: TRBV4-1; clone size: .
CDR3 protein: CASSRDMQETQYF; CDR3 DNA: TGTGCCAGCAGTCGAGACATGCAAGAGACCCAGTACTTC; D gene: .; J gene: TRBJ2-5; V gene: TRBV6-1; clone size: many
CDR3 protein: CAWNRDSNQPQHF; CDR3 DNA: TGTGCCTGGAACCGGGACAGCAATCAGCCCCAGCATTTT; D gene: .; J gene: TRBJ1-5; V gene: TRBV30; clone size: many
CDR3 protein: CASNIWGAHNQPQHF; CDR3 DNA: TGTGCCAGCAATATCTGGGGTGCCCACAATCAGCCCCAGCATTTT; D gene: .; J gene: TRBJ1-5; V gene: TRBV27; clone size: .
CDR3 protein: CASSFTSGRALGEQYF; CDR3 DNA: TGTGCCAGCAGCTTCACTAGCGGGAGGGCCCTCGGAGAGCAGTACTTC; D gene: TRBD2; J gene: TRBJ2-7; V gene: TRBV6-2/TRBV6-3; clone size: .
CDR3 protein: CASRTGTGVTEAFF; CDR3 DNA: TGTGCCAGCAGAACCGGGACAGGGGTCACTGAAGCTTTCTTT; D gene: TRBD1; J gene: TRBJ1-1; V gene: TRBV6-1; clone size: few
CDR3 protein: CASRPVMTYGYTF; CDR3 DNA: TGTGCCAGCAGGCCGGTCATGACCTATGGCTACACCTTC; D gene: .; J gene: TRBJ1-2; V gene: TRBV6-1; clone size: .
CDR3 protein: CASSGTAVYEQYF; CDR3 DNA: TGCGCCAGCAGCGGGACTGCTGTTTACGAGCAGTACTTC; D gene: .; J gene: TRBJ2-7; V gene: TRBV5-1; clone size: .
CDR3 protein: CASSFENTGELFF; CDR3 DNA: TGCGCCAGCAGCTTTGAGAACACCGGGGAGCTGTTTTTT; D gene: .; J gene: TRBJ2-2; V gene: TRBV5-1; clone size: many
CDR3 protein: CASSSSWTASKTQYF; CDR3 DNA: TGTGCCAGCAGTTCCTCGTGGACAGCCTCAAAGACCCAGTACTTC; D gene: .; J gene: TRBJ2-5; V gene: TRBV6-6; clone size: .
CDR3 protein: CASSNTGEGIPVNTGELFF; CDR3 DNA: TGTGCCAGCAGCAACACGGGAGAGGGAATACCCGTGAACACCGGGGAGCTGTTTTTT; D gene: .; J gene: TRBJ2-2; V gene: TRBV12-3/TRBV12-4; clone size: .
CDR3 protein: CASSLTHYEQYF; CDR3 DNA: TGTGCCAGCAGCCTAACCCACTACGAGCAGTACTTC; D gene: .; J gene: TRBJ2-7; V gene: TRBV11-2; clone size: .
CDR3 protein: CASSPVEGAGEQYF; CDR3 DNA: TGCGCCAGCAGCCCCGTGGAGGGGGCGGGGGAGCAGTACTTC; D gene: .; J gene: TRBJ2-7; V gene: TRBV5-1; clone size: .
CDR3 protein: CASSPAGAAETQYF; CDR3 DNA: TGCGCCAGCTCCCCTGCGGGTGCGGCAGAGACCCAGTACTTC; D gene: .; J gene: TRBJ2-5; V gene: TRBV5-1; clone size: few
CDR3 protein: CASSDPRDSAYNEQFF; CDR3 DNA: TGTGCCAGCAGCGATCCGAGGGACTCCGCTTACAATGAGCAGTTCTTC; D gene: .; J gene: TRBJ2-1; V gene: TRBV13; clone size: .
CDR3 protein: CASSRGGSGDEQFF; CDR3 DNA: TGCGCCAGCAGCAGGGGGGGTAGCGGAGATGAGCAGTTCTTC; D gene: .; J gene: TRBJ2-1; V gene: TRBV5-1; clone size: .
CDR3 protein: CATLVATNEKLFF; CDR3 DNA: TGTGCCACCCTAGTCGCAACTAATGAAAAACTGTTTTTT; D gene: .; J gene: TRBJ1-4; V gene: TRBV28; clone size: .
CDR3 protein: CAWRGERVVYNEQFF; CDR3 DNA: TGTGCCTGGAGGGGCGAGCGGGTAGTCTACAATGAGCAGTTCTTC; D gene: .; J gene: TRBJ2-1; V gene: TRBV30; clone size: few
CDR3 protein: CASSYSGNTGELFF; CDR3 DNA: TGTGCCAGCAGTTACTCCGGGAACACCGGGGAGCTGTTTTTT; D gene: .; J gene: TRBJ2-2; V gene: TRBV6-5; clone size: many
CDR3 protein: CASSLRITETQYF; CDR3 DNA: TGTGCCAGCAGTTTAAGGATCACGGAGACCCAGTACTTC; D gene: .; J gene: TRBJ2-5; V gene: TRBV28; clone size: .
CDR3 protein: CASSFRVDIQYF; CDR3 DNA: TGTGCCAGCAGCTTCCGGGTTGACATTCAGTACTTC; D gene: .; J gene: TRBJ2-4; V gene: TRBV11-2; clone size: .
CDR3 protein: CSVQPVGGGPYNEQFF; CDR3 DNA: TGCAGCGTTCAGCCCGTAGGGGGAGGTCCCTACAATGAGCAGTTCTTC; D gene: .; J gene: TRBJ2-1; V gene: TRBV29-1; clone size: .
CDR3 protein: CSARTWRGPYEQYF; CDR3 DNA: TGCAGTGCTAGAACCTGGAGGGGACCTTACGAGCAGTACTTC; D gene: .; J gene: TRBJ2-7; V gene: TRBV20-1; clone size: many
CDR3 protein: CASSLEYRQRGEQYF; CDR3 DNA: TGTGCCAGCAGCTTAGAATACCGACAGAGGGGCGAGCAGTACTTC; D gene: .; J gene: TRBJ2-7; V gene: TRBV7-2; clone size: few
CDR3 protein: CASSPWAVGGNEQFF; CDR3 DNA: TGTGCCAGCAGCCCGTGGGCCGTGGGTGGCAATGAGCAGTTCTTC; D gene: .; J gene: TRBJ2-1; V gene: TRBV7-3; clone size: .
CDR3 protein: CASSSRLGRINTGELFF; CDR3 DNA: TGTGCCAGCAGTTCCCGGCTCGGAAGGATCAACACCGGGGAGCTGTTTTTT; D gene: .; J gene: TRBJ2-2; V gene: TRBV28; clone size: many
CDR3 protein: CASSLARDTGELFF; CDR3 DNA: TGTGCCAGCAGCTTAGCCAGGGACACCGGGGAGCTGTTTTTT; D gene: .; J gene: TRBJ2-2; V gene: TRBV7-2; clone size: .
CDR3 protein: CASSYYSGSSYEQYF; CDR3 DNA: TGTGCCAGCAGTTACTATAGCGGGAGCTCCTACGAGCAGTACTTC; D gene: TRBD2; J gene: TRBJ2-7; V gene: TRBV6-2/TRBV6-3; clone size: .
CDR3 protein: CASSPSRVVNNQPQHF; CDR3 DNA: TGTGCCAGCTCACCATCCAGGGTGGTTAACAATCAGCCCCAGCATTTT; D gene: .; J gene: TRBJ1-5; V gene: TRBV18; clone size: many
CDR3 protein: CASSTRGRGTYEQYF; CDR3 DNA: TGTGCCAGCAGCACCCGGGGCAGGGGAACCTACGAGCAGTACTTC; D gene: .; J gene: TRBJ2-7; V gene: TRBV5-6; clone size: .